This T cell receptor (beta chain) is from a study of blood T cell repertoires in COVID-19. Whole-study context: Acute and convalescent COVID-19 samples came from the United States, Italy and Spain.

Clinical history as reported by participants underpinned cohort assignment. The germline V gene encodes CDR1 SGHNT and CDR2 YYREEE (reference sequence). V was trimmed by 2 bases and J by 10 bases, leaving 19 bases between them. This CDR3 has 15 amino acids. Clones were read by immunoSEQ multiplex PCR, and TCRdb kept only the in-frame ones, dropping some. This sample carries around 300,000 clones, about 90% of them seen once, and the ten largest clones take under 2.5%. Sequences were obtained from PBMCs or T cells enriched from blood (not recorded which). This sequence was found in a woman aged 55-75 years who had recovered from COVID-19. V and J are TRBV5-4 and TRBJ2-1, with D uncertain. The CDR3 spells CASSLQLQATPEQFF. CDR3 DNA sequence: TGTGCCAGCAGCTTACAACTTCAGGCGACCCCAGAGCAGTTCTTC.